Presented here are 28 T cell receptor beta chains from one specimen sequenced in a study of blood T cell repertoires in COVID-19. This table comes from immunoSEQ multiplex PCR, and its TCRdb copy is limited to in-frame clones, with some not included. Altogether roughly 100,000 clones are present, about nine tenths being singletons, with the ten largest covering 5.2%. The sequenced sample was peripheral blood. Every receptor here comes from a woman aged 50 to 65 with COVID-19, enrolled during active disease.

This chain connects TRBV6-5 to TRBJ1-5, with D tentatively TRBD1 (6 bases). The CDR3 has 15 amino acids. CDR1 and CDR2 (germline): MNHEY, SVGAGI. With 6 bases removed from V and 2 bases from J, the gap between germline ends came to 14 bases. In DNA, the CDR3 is TGTGCCAGCAGGGACGCAGGGGACGGCAATCAGCCCCAGCATTTT. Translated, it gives CASRDAGDGNQPQHF.

The CDR3 loop reads CASSKGLAGGTGTQYF. The CDR3 DNA reads as TGCGCCAGCAGCAAGGGACTAGCGGGGGGTACGGGTACGCAGTATTTT. The genes are TRBV4-1 and TRBJ2-3, with 15 bases matching TRBD2. Losses at the gene ends were 5 bases for V and 8 bases for J; bases not matched to a gene: 8. CDR3 length equals 16 residues. Germline CDR1 reads MGHRA; CDR2 reads YSYEKL.

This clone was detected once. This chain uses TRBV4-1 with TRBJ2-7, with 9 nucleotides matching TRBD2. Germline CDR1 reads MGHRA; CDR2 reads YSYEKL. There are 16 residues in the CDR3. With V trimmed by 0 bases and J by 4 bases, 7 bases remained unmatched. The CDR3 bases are TGCGCCAGCAGCCAAGATGGGCGGGGGGGCTGGTACGAGCAGTACTTC. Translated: CASSQDGRGGWYEQYF.

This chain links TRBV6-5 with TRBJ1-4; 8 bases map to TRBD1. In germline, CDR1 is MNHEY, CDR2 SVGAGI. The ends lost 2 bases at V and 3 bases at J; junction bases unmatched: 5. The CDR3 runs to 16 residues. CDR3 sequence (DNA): TGTGCCAGCAGTTACGCCGACAGGGGAGCTAATGAAAAACTGTTTTTT. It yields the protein CASSYADRGANEKLFF.

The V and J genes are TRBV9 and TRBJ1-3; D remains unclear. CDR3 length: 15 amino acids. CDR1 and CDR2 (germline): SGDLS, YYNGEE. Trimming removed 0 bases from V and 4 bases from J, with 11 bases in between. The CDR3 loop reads CASSVVGGRGNTIYF. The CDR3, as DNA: TGTGCCAGCAGCGTAGTAGGAGGGCGGGGAAACACCATATATTTT.

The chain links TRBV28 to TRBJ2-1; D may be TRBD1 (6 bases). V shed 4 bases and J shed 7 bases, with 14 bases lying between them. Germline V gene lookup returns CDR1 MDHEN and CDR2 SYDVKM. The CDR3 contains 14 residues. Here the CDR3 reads CASSSPGQLNEQFF. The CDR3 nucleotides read TGTGCCAGCAGTTCGCCTGGACAGTTAAATGAGCAGTTCTTC.

Here the CDR3 reads CASSLQETQYF. CDR3 nucleotides: TGTGCCAGCAGCCTCCAAGAGACCCAGTACTTC. The rearrangement joins TRBV7-9 to TRBJ2-5; D is unclear. Per the germline V gene, CDR1 is SEHNR and CDR2 is FQNEAQ (reference sequence). This CDR3 contains 11 residues. The V end was cut by 5 bases, the J end by 1 base, with 2 bases between.

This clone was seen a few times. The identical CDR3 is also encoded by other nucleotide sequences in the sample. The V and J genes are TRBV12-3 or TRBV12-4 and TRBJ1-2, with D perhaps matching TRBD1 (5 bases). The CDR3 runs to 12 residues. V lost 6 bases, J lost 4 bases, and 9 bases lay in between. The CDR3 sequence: CASSLDSYGYTF. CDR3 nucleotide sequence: TGTGCCAGCAGCCTCGACAGCTATGGCTACACCTTC.

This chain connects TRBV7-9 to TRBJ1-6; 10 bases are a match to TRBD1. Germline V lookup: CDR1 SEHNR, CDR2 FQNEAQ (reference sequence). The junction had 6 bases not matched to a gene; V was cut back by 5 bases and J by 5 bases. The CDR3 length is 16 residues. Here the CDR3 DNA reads TGTGCCAGCAGCACGGACAGGGGGGATAATAATTCACCCCTCCACTTT. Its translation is CASSTDRGDNNSPLHF.

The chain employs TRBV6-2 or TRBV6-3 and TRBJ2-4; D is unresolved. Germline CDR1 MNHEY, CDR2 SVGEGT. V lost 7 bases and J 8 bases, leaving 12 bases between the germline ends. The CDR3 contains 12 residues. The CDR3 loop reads CASTPWSDIQYF. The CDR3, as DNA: TGTGCCAGCACCCCTTGGTCGGACATTCAGTACTTC.

CDR3 in amino acids: CASRHTQGSNEKLFF. CDR3 nucleotides: TGTGCCAGCAGACACACACAGGGTAGCAATGAAAAACTGTTTTTT. J is TRBJ1-4 and V is TRBV6-5; a weak D match, TRBD1 (6 bases). The ends were cut back, 6 bases at V and 5 bases at J, with 16 bases in the middle. Germline V gene lookup returns CDR1 MNHEY and CDR2 SVGAGI. This CDR3 contains 15 residues.

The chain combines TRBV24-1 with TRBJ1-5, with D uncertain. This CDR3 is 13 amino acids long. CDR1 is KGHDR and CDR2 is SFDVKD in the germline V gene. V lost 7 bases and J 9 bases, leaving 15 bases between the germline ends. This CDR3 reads CATRETVTGPQHF. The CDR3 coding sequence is TGTGCCACCAGAGAGACCGTCACGGGGCCCCAGCATTTT.

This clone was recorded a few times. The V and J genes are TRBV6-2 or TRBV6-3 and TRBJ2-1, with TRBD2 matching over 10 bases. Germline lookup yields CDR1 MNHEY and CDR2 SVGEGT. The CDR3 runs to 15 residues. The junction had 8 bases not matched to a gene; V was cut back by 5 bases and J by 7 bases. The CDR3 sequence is CASSERGGLYNEQFF. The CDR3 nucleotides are TGTGCCAGCAGTGAGCGGGGGGGCCTTTATAATGAGCAGTTCTTC.

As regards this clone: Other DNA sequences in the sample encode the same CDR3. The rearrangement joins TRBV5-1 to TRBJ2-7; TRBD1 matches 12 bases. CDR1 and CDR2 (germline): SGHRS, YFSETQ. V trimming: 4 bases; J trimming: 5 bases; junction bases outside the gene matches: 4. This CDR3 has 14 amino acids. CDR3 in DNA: TGCGCCAGCAGCCTGGGACAGGGGGCCGACGAGCAGTACTTC. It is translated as CASSLGQGADEQYF.

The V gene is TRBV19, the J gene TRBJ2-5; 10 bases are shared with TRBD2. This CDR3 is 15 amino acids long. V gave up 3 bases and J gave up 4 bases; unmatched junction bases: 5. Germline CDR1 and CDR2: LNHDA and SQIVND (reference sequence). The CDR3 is CASSIGSSGGETQYF. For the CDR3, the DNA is TGTGCCAGTAGTATCGGGTCTAGCGGGGGAGAGACCCAGTACTTC.

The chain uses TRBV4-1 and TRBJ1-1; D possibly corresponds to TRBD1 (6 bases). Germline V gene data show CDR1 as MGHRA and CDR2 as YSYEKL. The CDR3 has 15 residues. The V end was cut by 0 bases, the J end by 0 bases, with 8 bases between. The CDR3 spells CASSQETGMNTEAFF. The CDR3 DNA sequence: TGCGCCAGCAGCCAAGAGACAGGTATGAACACTGAAGCTTTCTTT.

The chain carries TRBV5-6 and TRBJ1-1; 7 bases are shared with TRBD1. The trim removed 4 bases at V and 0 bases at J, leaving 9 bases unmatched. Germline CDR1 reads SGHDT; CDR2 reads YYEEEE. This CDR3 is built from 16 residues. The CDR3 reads CASSLGTAAMNTEAFF. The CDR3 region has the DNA TGTGCCAGCAGCCTCGGGACAGCAGCCATGAACACTGAAGCTTTCTTT.

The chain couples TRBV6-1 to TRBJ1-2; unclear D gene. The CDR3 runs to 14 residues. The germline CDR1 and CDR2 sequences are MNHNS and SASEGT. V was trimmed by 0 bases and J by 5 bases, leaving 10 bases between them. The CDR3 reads CASSEADGGYGYTF. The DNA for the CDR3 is TGTGCCAGCAGTGAAGCCGACGGCGGGTATGGCTACACCTTC.

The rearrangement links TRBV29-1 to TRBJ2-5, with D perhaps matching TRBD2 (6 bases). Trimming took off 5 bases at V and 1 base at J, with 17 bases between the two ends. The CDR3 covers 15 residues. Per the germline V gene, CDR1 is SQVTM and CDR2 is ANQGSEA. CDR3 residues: CSVPPWGLSQETQYF. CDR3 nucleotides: TGCAGCGTTCCCCCTTGGGGACTTTCCCAAGAGACCCAGTACTTC.

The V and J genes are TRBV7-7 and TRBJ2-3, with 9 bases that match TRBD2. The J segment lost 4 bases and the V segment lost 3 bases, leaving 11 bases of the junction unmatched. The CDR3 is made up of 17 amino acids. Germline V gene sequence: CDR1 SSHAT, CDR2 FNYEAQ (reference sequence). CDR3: CASSLGGGALAADTQYF. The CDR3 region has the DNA TGTGCCAGCAGCTTGGGCGGGGGGGCCCTAGCGGCAGATACGCAGTATTTT. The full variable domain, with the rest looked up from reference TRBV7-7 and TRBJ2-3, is GAGVSQSPRYKVTKRGQDVTLRCDPISSHATLYWYQQALGQGPEFLTYFNYEAQPDKSGLPSDRFSAERPEGSISTLTIQRTEQRDSAMYRCASSLGGGALAADTQYFGPGTRLTVL.

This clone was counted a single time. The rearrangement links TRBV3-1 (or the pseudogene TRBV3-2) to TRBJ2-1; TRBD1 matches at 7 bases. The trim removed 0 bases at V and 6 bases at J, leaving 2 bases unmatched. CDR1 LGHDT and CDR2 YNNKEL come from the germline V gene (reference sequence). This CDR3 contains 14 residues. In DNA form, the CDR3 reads TGTGCCAGCAGCCAAGAGGGACAGTCCAATGAGCAGTTCTTC. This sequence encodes CASSQEGQSNEQFF.

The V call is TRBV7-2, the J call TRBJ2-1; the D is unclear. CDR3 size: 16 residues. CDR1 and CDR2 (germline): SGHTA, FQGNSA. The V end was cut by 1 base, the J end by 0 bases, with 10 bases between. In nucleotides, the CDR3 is TGTGCCAGCAGCTTAGAAGCGAGTAGCTCCTACAATGAGCAGTTCTTC. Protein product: CASSLEASSSYNEQFF.

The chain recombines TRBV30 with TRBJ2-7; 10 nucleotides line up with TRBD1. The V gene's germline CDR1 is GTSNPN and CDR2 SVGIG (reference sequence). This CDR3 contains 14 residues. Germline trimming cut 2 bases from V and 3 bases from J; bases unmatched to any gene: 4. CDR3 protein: CAWSFGTGVYEQYF. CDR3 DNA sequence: TGTGCCTGGAGTTTCGGGACAGGGGTCTACGAGCAGTACTTC.

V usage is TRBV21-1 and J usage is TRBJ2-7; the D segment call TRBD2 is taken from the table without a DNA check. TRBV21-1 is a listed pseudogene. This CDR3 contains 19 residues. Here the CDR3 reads CASSKATGTSGGLLREQYF. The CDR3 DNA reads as TGTGCCAGCAGCAAAGCAACCGGGACTAGCGGGGGCCTTTTGCGGGAGCAGTACTTC.

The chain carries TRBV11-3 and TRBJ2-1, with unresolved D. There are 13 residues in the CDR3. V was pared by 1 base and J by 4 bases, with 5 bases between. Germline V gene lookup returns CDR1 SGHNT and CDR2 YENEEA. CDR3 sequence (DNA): TGTGCCAGCAGCTTAGCCAGGTACAATGAGCAGTTCTTC. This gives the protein CASSLARYNEQFF.

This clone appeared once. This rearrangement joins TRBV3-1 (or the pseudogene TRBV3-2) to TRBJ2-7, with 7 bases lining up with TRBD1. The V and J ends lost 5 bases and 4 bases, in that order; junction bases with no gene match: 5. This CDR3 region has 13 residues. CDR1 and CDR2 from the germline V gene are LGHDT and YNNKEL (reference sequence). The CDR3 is CASSNSRGYEQYF. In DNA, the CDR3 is TGTGCCAGCAGCAATTCCAGGGGGTACGAGCAGTACTTC.

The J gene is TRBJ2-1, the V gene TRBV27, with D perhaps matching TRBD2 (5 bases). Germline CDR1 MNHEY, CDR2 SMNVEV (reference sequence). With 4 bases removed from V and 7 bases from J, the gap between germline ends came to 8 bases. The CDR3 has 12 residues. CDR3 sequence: CASSSPGNEQFF. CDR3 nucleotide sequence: TGTGCCAGCAGTTCCCCGGGGAATGAGCAGTTCTTC.

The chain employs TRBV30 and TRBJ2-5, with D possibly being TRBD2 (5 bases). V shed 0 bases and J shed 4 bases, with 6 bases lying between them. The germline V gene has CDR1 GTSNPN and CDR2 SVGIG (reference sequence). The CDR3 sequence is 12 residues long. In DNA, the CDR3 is TGTGCCTGGAGTGTACTAGTAGAGACCCAGTACTTC. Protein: CAWSVLVETQYF.